Shown below are 15 T cell receptor beta chains from a single sample sequenced in a study of cytomegalovirus exposure and HLA in healthy donors. The PCR ran on 60 Vbeta and 13 Jbeta primers. Only in-frame clones appear in the TCRdb table, and some are missing; sequencing was by immunoSEQ multiplex PCR. Of about 120,000 clones in the sample, 75% to 85% were seen once. Material: PBMCs. These receptor sequences come from a female donor in good health and CMV-seropositive.

This chain connects TRBV10-3 to TRBJ2-3; 9 bases map to TRBD1. Germline CDR1 reads ENHRY; CDR2 reads SYGVKD. CDR3 length: 18 amino acids. The J segment lost 4 bases and the V segment lost 2 bases, leaving 13 bases of the junction unmatched. DNA of the CDR3: TGTGCCATCAGTGAGAGGGAACAGGGGGCGGTTCGGGCAGATACGCAGTATTTT. It encodes CAISEREQGAVRADTQYF.

The chain couples TRBV27 to TRBJ2-7, with 8 bases identical to TRBD2. Germline loops: CDR1 MNHEY, CDR2 SMNVEV (reference sequence). The CDR3 runs to 16 residues. V shed 5 bases, J shed 0 bases, and the junction held 9 bases outside the gene matches. CDR3 loop: CASSLPREGSSYEQYF. The DNA of the CDR3 is TGTGCCAGCAGTCTTCCTCGGGAGGGAAGCTCCTACGAGCAGTACTTC.

This sequence joins TRBV5-1 and TRBJ2-2; D may be TRBD2 (6 bases). In germline, CDR1 is SGHRS, CDR2 YFSETQ. Trimming removed 0 bases at V and 4 bases at J, with 13 bases between. The CDR3 spans 16 residues. The CDR3 DNA reads as TGCGCCAGCAGCTTGGCCCCGGGACTCACCACCGGGGAGCTGTTTTTT. It yields the protein CASSLAPGLTTGELFF. Using reference TRBV5-1 and TRBJ2-2 for the parts outside the CDR3, the full variable domain is KAGVTQTPRYLIKTRGQQVTLSCSPISGHRSVSWYQQTPGQGLQFLFEYFSETQRNKGNFPGRFSGRQFSNSRSEMNVSTLELGDSALYLCASSLAPGLTTGELFFGEGSRLTVL.

This clone showed up just a few times. This chain uses TRBV18 with TRBJ2-7, with no clear D. Germline values: CDR1 KGHSH, CDR2 LQKENI. This CDR3 spans 15 amino acids. Trimming left V 1 base short and J 2 bases short, with 12 bases between. CDR3 nucleotides: TGTGCCAGCTCACCACGGAGCAGCCCGCCCTACGAGCAGTACTTC. Its protein is CASSPRSSPPYEQYF.

The gene calls are TRBV10-1 and TRBJ2-2; 9 bases map to TRBD2. There are 16 residues in the CDR3. The germline gives CDR1 WNHNN, CDR2 SYGVQD (reference sequence). The V gene end was trimmed by 8 bases and the J gene end by 6 bases; junction bases not matched to a gene: 13. In DNA form, the CDR3 reads TGCGCCAGCTCCAAACAAGGACTAGCGTCAGCCGGGGAGCTGTTTTTT. This encodes CASSKQGLASAGELFF.

This chain links TRBV6-1 with TRBJ1-4; a possible D gene is TRBD1 (5 bases). V was shortened by 6 bases and J by 8 bases, with 16 bases between the two germline ends. This CDR3 comprises 14 residues. Germline V gives CDR1 MNHNS, CDR2 SASEGT. CDR3 in DNA: TGTGCCAGCAGCGGGGGGGGGTTAGGGGAAAAACTGTTTTTT. It yields the protein CASSGGGLGEKLFF.

The CDR3 DNA reads as TGTGCCAGCAGTGTAGCAGATACGCAGTATTTT. Protein sequence: CASSVADTQYF. This chain connects TRBV2 to TRBJ2-3; no definite D call. V was pared by 4 bases and J by 4 bases, with 3 bases between. The CDR3 loop spans 11 amino acids. Germline V gives CDR1 SNHLY, CDR2 FYNNEI. Full variable domain (outside the CDR3, taken from reference TRBV2 and TRBJ2-3): EPEVTQTPSHQVTQMGQEVILRCVPISNHLYFYWYRQILGQKVEFLVSFYNNEISEKSEIFDDQFSVERPDGSNFTLKIRSTKLEDSAMYFCASSVADTQYFGPGTRLTVL.

The V and J genes are TRBV18 and TRBJ2-5; 7 positions match TRBD1. The V gene's germline CDR1 is KGHSH and CDR2 LQKENI. V trimming: 4 bases; J trimming: 2 bases; junction bases outside the gene matches: 7. CDR3 length equals 15 residues. As DNA, the CDR3 is TGTGCCAGCTCACTACAGGGGTCACATCAAGAGACCCAGTACTTC. This codes for CASSLQGSHQETQYF.

This clone is a singleton in its sample. J is TRBJ1-3 and V is TRBV5-4; 7 bases are a match to TRBD1. Trimming cost V 3 bases and J 5 bases; bases outside gene matches: 11. The germline V gene has CDR1 SGHNT and CDR2 YYREEE (reference sequence). This CDR3 is built from 16 residues. The CDR3 bases are TGTGCCAGCAGCTCGGAGGGGGCGCGAATCAGAAACACCATATATTTT. Protein product: CASSSEGARIRNTIYF.

On this clone: A read error may account for a junction end that differs from germline. The CDR3 sequence: CAISVSGQGAEAFF. CDR3 sequence (DNA): TGTGCCATCAGTGTGTCGGGACAGGGGGCTGAAGCTTTCTTT. This rearrangement joins TRBV6-5 to TRBJ1-1; 11 bases are shared with TRBD1. CDR1 and CDR2 from the germline V gene are MNHEY and SVGAGI. CDR3 size: 14 residues.

This sequence joins TRBV5-1 and TRBJ2-6, with D tentatively TRBD1 (5 bases). The CDR3 is 19 residues long. Germline lookup yields CDR1 SGHRS and CDR2 YFSETQ. V lost 6 bases and J lost 0, with 22 bases in between. The CDR3 is CASTILGASSPSGANVLTF. In nucleotides, the CDR3 is TGCGCCAGCACTATCCTAGGGGCCAGCTCGCCCTCTGGGGCCAACGTCCTGACTTTC.

V gene TRBV27 combines with J gene TRBJ1-2; the D gene is possibly TRBD1 (5 bases). Germline CDR1 and CDR2: MNHEY and SMNVEV (reference sequence). V was cut by 6 bases and J by 2 bases, with 10 bases left in between. The CDR3 is 13 residues long. CDR3 residues: CASREDMNYGYTF. The CDR3 region has the DNA TGTGCCAGCAGAGAGGACATGAACTATGGCTACACCTTC.

This clone was observed a few times. The chain has TRBV6-6 and TRBJ1-5; TRBD1 matches 7 bases. With V trimmed by 1 base and J by 5 bases, 8 bases remained unmatched. Germline lookup yields CDR1 MNHNY and CDR2 SVGAGI (reference sequence). This CDR3 comprises 16 residues. CDR3: CASSYLPGQRYQPQHF. CDR3 in DNA: TGTGCCAGCAGTTACTTACCGGGACAGAGATATCAGCCCCAGCATTTT.

In nucleotides, the CDR3 is TGTGCCAGTAGTCCACCCCAGGGGAAAGAAGCTTTCTTT. Translation: CASSPPQGKEAFF. J is TRBJ1-1 and V is TRBV19; D might be TRBD1 (6 bases). The V end was cut by 5 bases, the J end by 8 bases, with 15 bases between. The CDR3 loop spans 13 amino acids. Per the germline V gene, CDR1 is LNHDA and CDR2 is SQIVND (reference sequence).

The genes are TRBV30 and TRBJ1-5, with D perhaps TRBD1 (6 bases). CDR1 and CDR2 from the germline V gene are GTSNPN and SVGIG (reference sequence). V was trimmed by 1 base and J by 6 bases, leaving 16 bases between them. The CDR3 runs to 15 residues. DNA of the CDR3: TGTGCCTGGAGTGACGGGGGGCGAGGAACTCAGCCCCAGCATTTT. This codes for CAWSDGGRGTQPQHF.